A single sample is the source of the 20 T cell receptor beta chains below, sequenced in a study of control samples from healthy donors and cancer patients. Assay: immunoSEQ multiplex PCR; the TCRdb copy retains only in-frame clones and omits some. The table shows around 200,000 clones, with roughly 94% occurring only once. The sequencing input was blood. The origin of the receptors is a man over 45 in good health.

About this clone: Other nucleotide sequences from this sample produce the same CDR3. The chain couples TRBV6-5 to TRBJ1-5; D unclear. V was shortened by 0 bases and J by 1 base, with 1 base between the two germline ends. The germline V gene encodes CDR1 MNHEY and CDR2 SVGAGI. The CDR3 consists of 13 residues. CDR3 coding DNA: TGTGCCAGCAGTTACTCGAGCAATCAGCCCCAGCATTTT. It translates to CASSYSSNQPQHF.

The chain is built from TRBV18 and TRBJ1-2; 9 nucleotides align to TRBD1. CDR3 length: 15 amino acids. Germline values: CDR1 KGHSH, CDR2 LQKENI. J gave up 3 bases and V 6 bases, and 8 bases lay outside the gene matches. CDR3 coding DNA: TGTGCCAGCTCTCGGACAGGGGACTATGACTATGGCTACACCTTC. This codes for CASSRTGDYDYGYTF. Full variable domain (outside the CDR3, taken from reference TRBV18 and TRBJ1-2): NAGVMQNPRHLVRRRGQEARLRCSPMKGHSHVYWYRQLPEEGLKFMVYLQKENIIDESGMPKERFSAEFPKEGPSILRIQQVVRGDSAAYFCASSRTGDYDYGYTFGSGTRLTVV.

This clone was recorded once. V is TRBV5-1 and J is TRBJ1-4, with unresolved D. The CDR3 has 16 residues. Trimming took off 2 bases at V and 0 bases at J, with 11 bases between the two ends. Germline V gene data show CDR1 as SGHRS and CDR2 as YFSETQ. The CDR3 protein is CASSFQQLATNEKLFF. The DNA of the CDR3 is TGCGCCAGCAGCTTTCAACAGCTCGCAACTAATGAAAAACTGTTTTTT. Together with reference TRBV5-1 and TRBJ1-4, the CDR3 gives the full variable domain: KAGVTQTPRYLIKTRGQQVTLSCSPISGHRSVSWYQQTPGQGLQFLFEYFSETQRNKGNFPGRFSGRQFSNSRSEMNVSTLELGDSALYLCASSFQQLATNEKLFFGSGTQLSVL.

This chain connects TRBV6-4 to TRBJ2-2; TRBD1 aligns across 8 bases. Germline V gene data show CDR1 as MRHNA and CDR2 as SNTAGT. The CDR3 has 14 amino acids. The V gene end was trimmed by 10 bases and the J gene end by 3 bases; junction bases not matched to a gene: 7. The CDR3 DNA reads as TGTGCCACCCGACAGGGGAGTGACACCGGGGAGCTGTTTTTT. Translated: CATRQGSDTGELFF.

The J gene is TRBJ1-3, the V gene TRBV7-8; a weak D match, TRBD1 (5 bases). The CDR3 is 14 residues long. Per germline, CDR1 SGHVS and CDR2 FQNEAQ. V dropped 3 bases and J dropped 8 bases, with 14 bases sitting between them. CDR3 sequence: CASSFTGGGDTIYF. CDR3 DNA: TGTGCCAGCAGCTTTACCGGGGGAGGAGACACCATATATTTT.

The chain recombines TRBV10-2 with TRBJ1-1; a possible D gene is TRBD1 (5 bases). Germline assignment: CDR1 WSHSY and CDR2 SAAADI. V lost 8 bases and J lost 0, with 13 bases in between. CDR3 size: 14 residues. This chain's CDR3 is CASGGTVMNTEAFF. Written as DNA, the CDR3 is TGCGCCAGCGGGGGGACGGTCATGAACACTGAAGCTTTCTTT.

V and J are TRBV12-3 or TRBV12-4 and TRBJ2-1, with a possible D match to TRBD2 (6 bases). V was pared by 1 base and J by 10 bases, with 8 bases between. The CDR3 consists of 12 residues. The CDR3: CASSLGAGEQFF. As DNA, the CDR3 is TGTGCCAGCAGTTTAGGAGCGGGCGAGCAGTTCTTC.

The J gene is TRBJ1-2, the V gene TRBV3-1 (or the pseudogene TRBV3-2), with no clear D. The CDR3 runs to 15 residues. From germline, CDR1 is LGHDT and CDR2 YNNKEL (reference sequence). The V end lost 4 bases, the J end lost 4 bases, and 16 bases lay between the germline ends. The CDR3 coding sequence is TGTGCCAGCAGCCTGGACCTTGGACTTACCTATGGCTACACCTTC. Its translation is CASSLDLGLTYGYTF.

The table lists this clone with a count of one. The CDR3 loop is CASSSGTGTNEKLFF. The CDR3, as DNA: TGCGCCAGCAGTTCCGGGACAGGGACTAATGAAAAACTGTTTTTT. The rearrangement links TRBV5-1 to TRBJ1-4; TRBD1 agrees at 9 bases. CDR1 SGHRS and CDR2 YFSETQ come from the germline V gene. This CDR3 region has 15 residues. V was clipped by 5 bases and J by 2 bases; unmatched bases: 4. The full variable domain, its missing parts supplied by reference TRBV5-1 and TRBJ1-4, is KAGVTQTPRYLIKTRGQQVTLSCSPISGHRSVSWYQQTPGQGLQFLFEYFSETQRNKGNFPGRFSGRQFSNSRSEMNVSTLELGDSALYLCASSSGTGTNEKLFFGSGTQLSVL.

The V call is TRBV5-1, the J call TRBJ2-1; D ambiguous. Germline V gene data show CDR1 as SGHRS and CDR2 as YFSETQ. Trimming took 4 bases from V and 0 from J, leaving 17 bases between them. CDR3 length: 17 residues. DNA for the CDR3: TGCGCCAGCAGCCCTGTTAAGACTGCAGACTCCTACAATGAGCAGTTCTTC. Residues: CASSPVKTADSYNEQFF.

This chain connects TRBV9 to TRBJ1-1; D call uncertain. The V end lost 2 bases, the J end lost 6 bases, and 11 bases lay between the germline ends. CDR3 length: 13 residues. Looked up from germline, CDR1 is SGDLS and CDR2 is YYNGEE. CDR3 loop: CASSVLGSSEAFF. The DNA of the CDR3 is TGTGCCAGCAGCGTCTTGGGATCTTCTGAAGCTTTCTTT.

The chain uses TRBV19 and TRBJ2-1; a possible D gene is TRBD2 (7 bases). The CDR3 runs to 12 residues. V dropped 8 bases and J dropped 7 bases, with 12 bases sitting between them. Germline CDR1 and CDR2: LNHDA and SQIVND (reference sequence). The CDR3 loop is CASWGRGNEQFF. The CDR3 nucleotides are TGTGCCAGTTGGGGGCGGGGGAATGAGCAGTTCTTC.

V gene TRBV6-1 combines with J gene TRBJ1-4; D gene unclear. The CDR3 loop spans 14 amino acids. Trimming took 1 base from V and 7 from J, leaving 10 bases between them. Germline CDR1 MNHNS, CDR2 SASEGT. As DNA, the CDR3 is TGTGCCAGCAGTGAAGGAGGAGCGGGTGAAAAACTGTTTTTT. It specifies CASSEGGAGEKLFF.

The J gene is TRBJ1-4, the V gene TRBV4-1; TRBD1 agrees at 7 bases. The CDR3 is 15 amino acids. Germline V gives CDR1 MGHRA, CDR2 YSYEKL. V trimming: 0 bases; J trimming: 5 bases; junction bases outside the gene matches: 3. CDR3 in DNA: TGCGCCAGCAGCCAAGAGGGACAGAGAAATGAAAAACTGTTTTTT. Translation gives CASSQEGQRNEKLFF.

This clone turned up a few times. The CDR3 DNA is TGTGCCAGCTCACCAAAGGGCAATGAGCAGTTCTTC. The encoded protein is CASSPKGNEQFF. This chain links TRBV18 with TRBJ2-1; D remains ambiguous. Per the germline V gene, CDR1 is KGHSH and CDR2 is LQKENI. The ends were cut back, 2 bases at V and 6 bases at J, with 5 bases in the middle. CDR3 length equals 12 residues.

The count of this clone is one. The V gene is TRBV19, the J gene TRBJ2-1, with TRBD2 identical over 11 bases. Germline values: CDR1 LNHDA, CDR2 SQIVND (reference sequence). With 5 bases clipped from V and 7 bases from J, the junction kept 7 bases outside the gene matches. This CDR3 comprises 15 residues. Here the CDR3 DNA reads TGTGCCAGTAGTTTTAGCGGGGGGGCAGGAAATGAGCAGTTCTTC. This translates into CASSFSGGAGNEQFF. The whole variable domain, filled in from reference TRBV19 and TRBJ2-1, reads DGGITQSPKYLFRKEGQNVTLSCEQNLNHDAMYWYRQDPGQGLRLIYYSQIVNDFQKGDIAEGYSVSREKKESFPLTVTSAQKNPTAFYLCASSFSGGAGNEQFFGPGTRLTVL.

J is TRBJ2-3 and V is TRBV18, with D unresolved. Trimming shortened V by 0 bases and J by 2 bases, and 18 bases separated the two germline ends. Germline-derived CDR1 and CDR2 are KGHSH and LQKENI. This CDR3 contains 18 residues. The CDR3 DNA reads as TGTGCCAGCTCACCACCAGATAAGGGATTCGGCCACACAGATACGCAGTATTTT. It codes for CASSPPDKGFGHTDTQYF.

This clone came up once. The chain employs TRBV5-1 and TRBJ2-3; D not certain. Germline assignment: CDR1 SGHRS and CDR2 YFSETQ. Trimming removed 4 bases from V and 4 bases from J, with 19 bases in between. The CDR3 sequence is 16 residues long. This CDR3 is CASSPARSAYSDTQYF. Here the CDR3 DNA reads TGCGCCAGCAGCCCTGCGAGGTCGGCATACTCAGATACGCAGTATTTT.

Here the CDR3 reads CASRPSPDTQYF. The CDR3 bases are TGCGCCAGCCGTCCTAGCCCAGATACGCAGTATTTT. This chain links TRBV10-2 with TRBJ2-3; D might be TRBD2 (5 bases). With 8 bases removed from V and 4 bases from J, the gap between germline ends came to 10 bases. This CDR3 contains 12 residues. The germline gives CDR1 WSHSY, CDR2 SAAADI.

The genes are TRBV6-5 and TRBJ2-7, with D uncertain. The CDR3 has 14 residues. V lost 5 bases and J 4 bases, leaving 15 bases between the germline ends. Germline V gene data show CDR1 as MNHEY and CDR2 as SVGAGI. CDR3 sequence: CASSRPIPGYEQYV. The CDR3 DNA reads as TGTGCCAGCAGTCGGCCTATCCCTGGGTACGAGCAGTACGTC.